The next 28 T cell receptor beta chains were all read from a single sample in a study of T cell responses to AZD1222 COVID-19 vaccine. Method: immunoSEQ multiplex PCR; TCRdb's copy keeps in-frame clones and lacks some. This table has some 130,000 clones, about 88% appearing once. The specimen comprised peripheral blood, sampled on day 0 of AZD1222 vaccination. Receptors were obtained from an adult in good health.

This sequence joins TRBV4-2 and TRBJ2-1; D remains unclear. Germline values: CDR1 LGHNA, CDR2 YNFKEQ. This CDR3 has 14 residues. Trimming took 4 bases from V and 5 from J, leaving 12 bases between them. CDR3: CASSLRTGNNEQFF. The CDR3 region has the DNA TGTGCCAGCAGCCTGCGGACGGGCAACAATGAGCAGTTCTTC.

The J gene is TRBJ2-1, the V gene TRBV6-1, with TRBD1 matching over 12 bases. The germline V gene encodes CDR1 MNHNS and CDR2 SASEGT. J gave up 0 bases and V 2 bases, and 11 bases lay outside the gene matches. The CDR3 spans 20 residues. CDR3 coding DNA: TGTGCCAGCAGTGAATATAAGGGGACAGGGGGCCTTAGCTCCTACAATGAGCAGTTCTTC. Encoded protein: CASSEYKGTGGLSSYNEQFF.

This CDR3 reads CASSGRDRRNYGYTF. In DNA, the CDR3 is TGTGCCAGCAGCGGCAGGGACAGGCGCAACTATGGCTACACCTTC. This rearrangement joins TRBV9 to TRBJ1-2; 8 nucleotides line up with TRBD1. This CDR3 contains 15 residues. The germline V gene encodes CDR1 SGDLS and CDR2 YYNGEE. With V trimmed by 3 bases and J by 2 bases, 6 bases remained unmatched.

This clone was detected only once. This rearrangement joins TRBV27 to TRBJ2-1; D gene ambiguous. Germline values: CDR1 MNHEY, CDR2 SMNVEV (reference sequence). Trimming pared 5 bases from V and 1 base from J, leaving 6 bases between. The CDR3 spans 13 residues. CDR3 region: CASSHRSYNEQFF. In DNA, the CDR3 is TGTGCCAGCAGTCACCGTTCCTACAATGAGCAGTTCTTC.

The rearrangement links TRBV29-1 to TRBJ1-1, with TRBD1 matching over 8 bases. Looked up from germline, CDR1 is SQVTM and CDR2 is ANQGSEA. V shed 3 bases, J shed 10 bases, and the junction held 10 bases outside the gene matches. This CDR3 spans 13 amino acids. CDR3: CSVDQGAGGGAFF. Here the CDR3 DNA reads TGCAGCGTTGACCAGGGGGCAGGGGGCGGAGCTTTCTTT.

The rearrangement joins TRBV5-1 to TRBJ2-5; D unclear. V shed 1 base and J shed 7 bases, with 14 bases lying between them. This CDR3 has 14 amino acids. Germline CDR1 and CDR2: SGHRS and YFSETQ. CDR3 sequence (DNA): TGCGCCAGCAGCTTGACTCTCCCGGGTGGGACCCAGTACTTC. Its translation: CASSLTLPGGTQYF.

V and J are TRBV7-3 and TRBJ1-2; D is undetermined. From germline, CDR1 is SGHTA and CDR2 FQGTGA. V lost 2 bases, J lost 6 bases, and 19 bases lay in between. The CDR3 sequence is 16 residues long. In nucleotides, the CDR3 is TGTGCCAGCAGCTTAGTAGCCGGTGGAGAGTATCATGGCTACACCTTC. Protein sequence: CASSLVAGGEYHGYTF. The full variable domain, with the rest looked up from reference TRBV7-3 and TRBJ1-2, is GAGVSQTPSNKVTEKGKYVELRCDPISGHTALYWYRQSLGQGPEFLIYFQGTGAADDSGLPNDRFFAVRPEGSVSTLKIQRTERGDSAVYLCASSLVAGGEYHGYTFGSGTRLTVV.

The chain recombines TRBV2 with TRBJ1-1; D remains ambiguous. The CDR3 has 13 amino acids. Germline values: CDR1 SNHLY, CDR2 FYNNEI. The V and J ends lost 3 bases and 1 base respectively, with 6 bases between them. The CDR3 bases are TGTGCCAGCAGTGAGACCAAGAACACTGAAGCTTTCTTT. This translates into CASSETKNTEAFF.

This clone was observed a single time. This chain connects TRBV6-2 or TRBV6-3 to TRBJ2-1; 9 nucleotides line up with TRBD2. Per the germline V gene, CDR1 is MNHEY and CDR2 is SVGEGT. The CDR3 loop spans 14 amino acids. Trimming removed 5 bases from V and 7 bases from J; junction bases left unmatched: 6. CDR3 residues: CASSKAGGGNEQFF. CDR3 sequence (DNA): TGTGCCAGCAGTAAGGCGGGAGGGGGGAATGAGCAGTTCTTC.

The chain links TRBV28 to TRBJ1-3, with TRBD1 identical over 7 bases. V lost 6 bases and J lost 1; bases outside the gene matches: 3. The CDR3 loop spans 14 amino acids. The germline gives CDR1 MDHEN, CDR2 SYDVKM. DNA of the CDR3: TGTGCCAGCAGGGTGGACAGGTCTGGAAACACCATATATTTT. This translates into CASRVDRSGNTIYF.

This chain connects TRBV5-4 to TRBJ1-4; 9 bases agree with TRBD1. Trimming at V came to 0 bases and at J to 8 bases, leaving 2 bases not matched to a gene. This CDR3 is built from 14 residues. Per germline, CDR1 SGHNT and CDR2 YYREEE (reference sequence). The CDR3 nucleotides are TGTGCCAGCAGCTTGGGGGGACAGGGAGAAAAACTGTTTTTT. Amino acids: CASSLGGQGEKLFF.

The V call is TRBV7-9, the J call TRBJ2-3, with TRBD1 identical over 8 bases. The CDR3 contains 16 residues. Germline values: CDR1 SEHNR, CDR2 FQNEAQ (reference sequence). V trimming: 5 bases; J trimming: 0 bases; junction bases outside the gene matches: 7. The CDR3 sequence: CASSLGTGSSTDTQYF. CDR3 DNA sequence: TGTGCCAGCAGCCTCGGGACAGGCTCTAGCACAGATACGCAGTATTTT.

The J gene is TRBJ2-7, the V gene TRBV6-5; 9 bases line up with TRBD1. The length of the CDR3 is 14 residues. CDR1 MNHEY and CDR2 SVGAGI come from the germline V gene. The junction had 5 bases not matched to a gene; V was cut back by 3 bases and J by 5 bases. The CDR3 DNA reads as TGTGCCAGCAGTTATGGGACAGGGTCCAACGAGCAGTACTTC. It is translated as CASSYGTGSNEQYF.

The V gene is TRBV20-1, the J gene TRBJ2-3; D uncertain. Trimming pared 3 bases from V and 8 bases from J, leaving 9 bases between. Germline V gene sequence: CDR1 DFQATT, CDR2 SNEGSKA (reference sequence). This CDR3 contains 11 residues. The CDR3: CSARIGGTQYF. CDR3 DNA sequence: TGCAGTGCTAGGATTGGTGGTACGCAGTATTTT.

The chain is built from TRBV4-1 and TRBJ2-3, with 10 bases aligning to TRBD1. This CDR3 region has 17 residues. Looked up from germline, CDR1 is MGHRA and CDR2 is YSYEKL. Losses at the gene ends were 3 bases for V and 2 bases for J; bases not matched to a gene: 8. The CDR3 DNA is TGCGCCAGCAGCCACCCCGGGACAGGGGTTGCCACAGATACGCAGTATTTT. Translating gives CASSHPGTGVATDTQYF.

This clone was observed a few times. The chain joins TRBV6-6 to TRBJ1-1; D perhaps matches TRBD1 (6 bases). In germline, CDR1 is MNHNY, CDR2 SVGAGI (reference sequence). The CDR3 totals 15 residues. Trimming stripped 8 bases from V and 0 bases from J, with 16 bases between. The DNA for the CDR3 is TGTGCCAGCGGTTGGGGGGCGCAGCTGAACACTGAAGCTTTCTTT. This gives the protein CASGWGAQLNTEAFF.

CDR3: CAISQEVPKGYTF. In DNA form, the CDR3 reads TGTGCCATCAGTCAGGAGGTCCCGAAGGGCTACACCTTC. This chain joins TRBV10-3 and TRBJ1-2; D unclear. The CDR3 consists of 13 residues. V was clipped by 5 bases and J by 8 bases, with 15 bases between them. CDR1 is ENHRY and CDR2 is SYGVKD in the germline V gene.

The chain recombines TRBV19 with TRBJ1-2; the match to TRBD1 covers 10 bases. This CDR3 spans 17 amino acids. V lost 8 bases to trimming and J lost 1 base; unmatched junction nucleotides: 13. Germline V lookup: CDR1 LNHDA, CDR2 SQIVND (reference sequence). Written as DNA, the CDR3 is TGTGCCAGTCAATTGGGGGACAGGGGAAGTATTAACTATGGCTACACCTTC. It encodes CASQLGDRGSINYGYTF.

The rearrangement uses TRBV6-2 or TRBV6-3 and TRBJ1-5, with a weak D call TRBD1 (6 bases). CDR3 size: 13 residues. The V and J ends lost 5 bases and 5 bases respectively, with 10 bases between them. From germline, CDR1 is MNHEY and CDR2 SVGEGT. CDR3 loop: CASSDRRDQPQHF. CDR3 in DNA: TGTGCCAGCAGTGACAGGAGGGATCAGCCCCAGCATTTT.

V is TRBV4-1 and J is TRBJ2-6, with 8 bases that match TRBD2. Trimming took 5 bases from V and 3 from J; bases not matched to a gene: 12. CDR1 is MGHRA and CDR2 is YSYEKL in the germline V gene. The CDR3 loop spans 18 amino acids. The CDR3 loop is CASSYQQRERYGANVLTF. DNA of the CDR3: TGCGCCAGCAGCTACCAACAGCGGGAGCGTTATGGGGCCAACGTCCTGACTTTC.

This clone was seen once. This chain links TRBV5-4 with TRBJ1-1; 8 nucleotides line up with TRBD1. The germline CDR1 and CDR2 sequences are SGHNT and YYREEE (reference sequence). After removal of 4 bases from V and 1 base from J, the junction contained 3 bases not matched to a gene. The CDR3 is 14 amino acids. Here the CDR3 reads CASSNRGGNTEAFF. DNA for the CDR3: TGTGCCAGCAGCAACAGGGGGGGGAACACTGAAGCTTTCTTT.

The rearrangement links TRBV28 to TRBJ1-5; 7 bases fit TRBD1. Germline CDR1 MDHEN, CDR2 SYDVKM. The CDR3 loop spans 14 amino acids. Trimming took 5 bases from V and 2 from J; bases not matched to a gene: 3. CDR3 loop: CASSGQAGNQPQHF. Written as DNA, the CDR3 is TGTGCCAGCAGTGGACAGGCGGGCAATCAGCCCCAGCATTTT. The whole variable domain, remainder taken from reference TRBV28 and TRBJ1-5, is DVKVTQSSRYLVKRTGEKVFLECVQDMDHENMFWYRQDPGLGLRLIYFSYDVKMKEKGDIPEGYSVSREKKERFSLILESASTNQTSMYLCASSGQAGNQPQHFGDGTRLSIL.

This CDR3 reads CAWGPGFSGNTIYF. For the CDR3, the DNA is TGTGCCTGGGGGCCTGGCTTCTCTGGAAACACCATATATTTT. V and J are TRBV30 and TRBJ1-3; D is uncertain. This CDR3 contains 14 residues. Trimming pared 5 bases from V and 0 bases from J, leaving 11 bases between. From germline, CDR1 is GTSNPN and CDR2 SVGIG (reference sequence).

This clone came up a few times. This chain uses TRBV5-1 with TRBJ2-5, with 8 bases fitting TRBD1. Trimming cost V 2 bases and J 4 bases; bases outside gene matches: 13. Germline values: CDR1 SGHRS, CDR2 YFSETQ. The CDR3 loop spans 17 amino acids. CDR3 loop: CASSFGPRGRFVETQYF. CDR3 bases: TGCGCCAGCAGCTTCGGACCCAGGGGGCGGTTTGTAGAGACCCAGTACTTC.

V usage is TRBV7-3 and J usage is TRBJ1-1; no reliable D call. The germline gives CDR1 SGHTA, CDR2 FQGTGA. V lost 0 bases, J lost 1 base, and 9 bases lay in between. The CDR3 covers 15 residues. The CDR3 DNA sequence: TGTGCCAGCAGCTTAACATCCAAGCCGAACACTGAAGCTTTCTTT. Translating gives CASSLTSKPNTEAFF.

The chain employs TRBV9 and TRBJ1-5; no firm D call. V lost 3 bases and J 0 bases, leaving 10 bases between the germline ends. This CDR3 has 15 residues. Germline V CDR1 and CDR2: SGDLS, YYNGEE. The CDR3 region has the DNA TGTGCCAGCAGCGCCGGCCTCGCTAGCAATCAGCCCCAGCATTTT. Translation: CASSAGLASNQPQHF.

This rearrangement joins TRBV27 to TRBJ1-4; tentative D call: TRBD1 (5 bases). Looked up from germline, CDR1 is MNHEY and CDR2 is SMNVEV (reference sequence). The CDR3 has 13 residues. V dropped 3 bases and J dropped 7 bases, with 9 bases sitting between them. CDR3 coding DNA: TGTGCCAGCAGTTTCCAGGGAGGTGAAAAACTGTTTTTT. Translating it yields CASSFQGGEKLFF.

The J gene is TRBJ2-5, the V gene TRBV28; tentatively, D is TRBD1 (5 bases). This CDR3 region has 14 residues. The germline CDR1 and CDR2 sequences are MDHEN and SYDVKM. V was pared by 5 bases and J by 1 base, with 11 bases between. CDR3 region: CASSTRTPQETQYF. CDR3 nucleotides: TGTGCCAGCAGTACTCGGACACCCCAAGAGACCCAGTACTTC.